This passage covers 31 T cell receptor beta chains from one sample sequenced in a study of blood T cell repertoires in COVID-19. Clones were read by immunoSEQ multiplex PCR, and TCRdb kept only the in-frame ones, dropping some. In the table there are under 200,000 clones, approximately 79% of which are singletons. The specimen sequenced was peripheral blood. These receptors came from a woman aged 55-70 years with COVID-19, enrolled during active disease.

This clone was detected only a few times. The chain uses TRBV7-9 and TRBJ1-1, with D unclear. The CDR3 runs 13 residues. From germline, CDR1 is SEHNR and CDR2 FQNEAQ (reference sequence). The germline V and J ends were trimmed by 1 base and 5 bases, with 8 bases remaining between them. The CDR3 reads CASSLGRETEAFF. CDR3 DNA: TGTGCCAGCAGCTTAGGTCGGGAAACTGAAGCTTTCTTT.

The rearrangement uses TRBV2 and TRBJ2-2; D is possibly TRBD2 (5 bases). Germline V gene data show CDR1 as SNHLY and CDR2 as FYNNEI. The CDR3 length is 15 residues. Trimming removed 3 bases at V and 7 bases at J, with 15 bases between. CDR3 amino acids: CASSDPGNRGGELFF. DNA for the CDR3: TGTGCCAGCAGTGATCCGGGGAACCGGGGCGGGGAGCTGTTTTTT.

This clone has at least ten counts. The chain uses TRBV7-2 and TRBJ2-3, with 10 bases fitting TRBD1. Trimming cost V 4 bases and J 3 bases; bases outside gene matches: 1. Germline CDR1 and CDR2: SGHTA and FQGNSA. The length of the CDR3 is 14 residues. In DNA, the CDR3 is TGTGCCAGCAGCTGGGACAGGGGAACAGATACGCAGTATTTT. Its translation: CASSWDRGTDTQYF.

The V and J genes are TRBV28 and TRBJ2-1; TRBD2 agrees at 13 bases. J gave up 6 bases and V 6 bases, and 11 bases lay outside the gene matches. Germline V lookup: CDR1 MDHEN, CDR2 SYDVKM. The CDR3 has 17 amino acids. The CDR3 sequence is CASSRLAGGAGRNEQFF. The CDR3 DNA follows: TGTGCCAGCAGCAGACTAGCGGGGGGAGCGGGACGCAATGAGCAGTTCTTC.

V is TRBV6-1 and J is TRBJ2-3, with a possible D match to TRBD2 (5 bases). The CDR3 consists of 15 residues. Germline CDR1 and CDR2: MNHNS and SASEGT. Trimming left V 1 base short and J 4 bases short, with 12 bases between. The CDR3 protein is CASSEVRGRADTQYF. In nucleotides, the CDR3 is TGTGCCAGCAGTGAAGTTCGGGGTCGGGCAGATACGCAGTATTTT.

The V and J genes are TRBV29-1 and TRBJ2-5; 11 bases are a match to TRBD2. V was pared by 4 bases and J by 4 bases, with 5 bases of the junction left unmatched. The CDR3 is 14 amino acids. Germline values: CDR1 SQVTM, CDR2 ANQGSEA. The CDR3 loop reads CSVVELAGVETQYF. The CDR3 bases are TGCAGCGTTGTCGAACTAGCGGGGGTAGAGACCCAGTACTTC.

The chain has TRBV9 and TRBJ2-5, with TRBD1 identical over 10 bases. Germline assignment: CDR1 SGDLS and CDR2 YYNGEE. The CDR3 consists of 17 residues. V shed 3 bases, J shed 2 bases, and the junction held 10 bases outside the gene matches. CDR3 loop: CASSAEVRDRGQETQYF. The CDR3 DNA reads as TGTGCCAGCAGCGCCGAGGTACGGGACAGGGGACAAGAGACCCAGTACTTC.

This clone was counted only a few times. V and J are TRBV27 and TRBJ2-6; 8 nucleotides agree with TRBD2. This CDR3 is built from 16 residues. The V and J ends lost 4 bases and 3 bases, in that order; junction bases with no gene match: 5. Germline CDR1 MNHEY, CDR2 SMNVEV (reference sequence). Written as DNA, the CDR3 is TGTGCCAGCAGTTCCCGAGCGGGAGATGGGGCCAACGTCCTGACTTTC. It codes for CASSSRAGDGANVLTF.

This chain links TRBV7-3 with TRBJ2-6; TRBD1 agrees at 7 bases. The CDR3 contains 20 residues. Trimming removed 1 base from V and 0 bases from J; junction bases left unmatched: 12. Germline CDR1 reads SGHTA; CDR2 reads FQGTGA. The CDR3 loop reads CASSLINPGQTFSGANVLTF. CDR3 in DNA: TGTGCCAGCAGCTTAATAAATCCGGGACAGACTTTCTCTGGGGCCAACGTCCTGACTTTC. Full variable domain (remainder filled in from reference TRBV7-3 and TRBJ2-6): GAGVSQTPSNKVTEKGKYVELRCDPISGHTALYWYRQSLGQGPEFLIYFQGTGAADDSGLPNDRFFAVRPEGSVSTLKIQRTERGDSAVYLCASSLINPGQTFSGANVLTFGAGSRLTVL.

This clone was picked up a small number of times. The chain uses TRBV7-2 and TRBJ2-1; 7 nucleotides agree with TRBD1. V dropped 3 bases and J dropped 4; count of bases not matched to a gene: 6. Per germline, CDR1 SGHTA and CDR2 FQGNSA. The CDR3 covers 15 residues. CDR3 amino acids: CASSFDRAIYNEQFF. The DNA of the CDR3 is TGTGCCAGCAGCTTTGACAGGGCGATATACAATGAGCAGTTCTTC.

The table lists this clone with a few counts. The chain recombines TRBV18 with TRBJ1-1; a possible D gene is TRBD1 (6 bases). There are 14 residues in the CDR3. Trimming took 2 bases from V and 1 from J, leaving 8 bases between them. Germline CDR1 reads KGHSH; CDR2 reads LQKENI. CDR3 DNA sequence: TGTGCCAGCTCACCAGGGGGCAAGAACACTGAAGCTTTCTTT. Amino acids: CASSPGGKNTEAFF.

This clone was seen only a few times. The rearrangement uses TRBV29-1 and TRBJ2-1, with 7 bases aligning to TRBD2. V was pared by 3 bases and J by 5 bases, with 4 bases of the junction left unmatched. This CDR3 is built from 13 residues. Germline lookup yields CDR1 SQVTM and CDR2 ANQGSEA. DNA for the CDR3: TGCAGCGTTGACGAGCTAGCGGACAATGAGCAGTTCTTC. This sequence encodes CSVDELADNEQFF.

In this sample, this clone turned up a few times. V usage is TRBV5-6 and J usage is TRBJ2-2; TRBD2 matches at 9 bases. This CDR3 comprises 14 residues. From germline, CDR1 is SGHDT and CDR2 YYEEEE. V gave up 6 bases and J gave up 6 bases; unmatched junction bases: 6. The CDR3 spells CASTLRGGAGELFF. CDR3 DNA: TGTGCCAGCACCCTGCGGGGGGGCGCCGGGGAGCTGTTTTTT.

The chain has TRBV3-1 (or the pseudogene TRBV3-2) and TRBJ2-5; TRBD2 matches 7 bases. The CDR3 spans 14 residues. With 4 bases clipped from V and 5 bases from J, the junction kept 7 bases outside the gene matches. The germline CDR1 and CDR2 sequences are LGHDT and YNNKEL (reference sequence). The CDR3 region is CASSRRLASETQYF. DNA of the CDR3: TGTGCCAGCAGCCGCCGACTAGCTTCGGAGACCCAGTACTTC.

This chain connects TRBV30 to TRBJ1-2, with D possibly TRBD1 on 5 matching bases. The CDR3 totals 19 residues. Trimming cost V 0 bases and J 4 bases, with 27 bases left between them. Germline assignment: CDR1 GTSNPN and CDR2 SVGIG (reference sequence). DNA of the CDR3: TGTGCCTGGAGTGTAGGGGAGGCAATGAGACAGCCATCTAGCTATGGCTACACCTTC. Protein product: CAWSVGEAMRQPSSYGYTF. Drawing the rest from reference TRBV30 and TRBJ1-2, the complete variable domain is SQTIHQWPATLVQPVGSPLSLECTVEGTSNPNLYWYRQAAGRGLQLLFYSVGIGQISSEVPQNLSASRPQDRQFILSSKKLLLSDSGFYLCAWSVGEAMRQPSSYGYTFGSGTRLTVV.

The V gene is TRBV20-1, the J gene TRBJ2-1; D is possibly TRBD2 (6 bases). Trimming pared 5 bases from V and 1 base from J, leaving 15 bases between. The V gene's germline CDR1 is DFQATT and CDR2 SNEGSKA (reference sequence). The CDR3 length is 15 residues. Here the CDR3 reads CSAGEQAGSYNEQFF. The DNA of the CDR3 is TGCAGTGCTGGTGAGCAGGCGGGATCCTACAATGAGCAGTTCTTC.

This sequence joins TRBV19 and TRBJ1-5, with D possibly matching TRBD1 (5 bases). V dropped 0 bases and J dropped 6 bases, with 6 bases sitting between them. The CDR3 has 13 residues. CDR1 is LNHDA and CDR2 is SQIVND in the germline V gene (reference sequence). Written as DNA, the CDR3 is TGTGCCAGTAGTATAGACAGGGCTCAGCCCCAGCATTTT. Its translation is CASSIDRAQPQHF. The complete variable domain, with remaining parts taken from reference TRBV19 and TRBJ1-5, reads DGGITQSPKYLFRKEGQNVTLSCEQNLNHDAMYWYRQDPGQGLRLIYYSQIVNDFQKGDIAEGYSVSREKKESFPLTVTSAQKNPTAFYLCASSIDRAQPQHFGDGTRLSIL.

This CDR3 reads CATSDPSGRSLNEQFF. The CDR3 DNA is TGTGCCACCAGTGACCCTAGCGGGAGGTCCCTCAATGAGCAGTTCTTC. This chain uses TRBV24-1 with TRBJ2-1, with 11 bases matching TRBD2. The V and J ends lost 4 bases and 6 bases, in that order; junction bases with no gene match: 7. The V gene's germline CDR1 is KGHDR and CDR2 SFDVKD. The CDR3 is 16 residues long.

The DNA of the CDR3 is TGTGCCAGCAGTTCACGGACAGGGAGAGGAGAGACCCAGTACTTC. This codes for CASSSRTGRGETQYF. The chain combines TRBV28 with TRBJ2-5, with 8 bases identical to TRBD1. CDR3 length equals 15 residues. Germline V gene lookup returns CDR1 MDHEN and CDR2 SYDVKM. After removal of 4 bases from V and 4 bases from J, the junction contained 8 bases not matched to a gene.

This clone was seen only once. The gene calls are TRBV27 and TRBJ1-5; D ambiguous. Per the germline V gene, CDR1 is MNHEY and CDR2 is SMNVEV (reference sequence). V was pared by 5 bases and J by 3 bases, with 14 bases between. The length of the CDR3 is 15 residues. The chain's CDR3 is CASSVGLLPNQPQHF. The CDR3 DNA sequence: TGTGCCAGCAGTGTCGGACTCCTACCCAATCAGCCCCAGCATTTT.

J is TRBJ2-3 and V is TRBV7-9; D is possibly TRBD1 (6 bases). The V end lost 1 base, the J end lost 4 bases, and 6 bases lay between the germline ends. The CDR3 runs 13 residues. Germline V gene sequence: CDR1 SEHNR, CDR2 FQNEAQ (reference sequence). CDR3 bases: TGTGCCAGCAGCTTAGACAGGGCAGATACGCAGTATTTT. As protein: CASSLDRADTQYF.

In DNA form, the CDR3 reads TGTGCCAGCTCTCAGACTAGCGGGGGGGCTCAAGAGACCCAGTACTTC. Its translation is CASSQTSGGAQETQYF. The chain combines TRBV18 with TRBJ2-5; 14 bases are a match to TRBD2. The CDR3 contains 16 residues. The germline V gene encodes CDR1 KGHSH and CDR2 LQKENI. Trimming at V came to 6 bases and at J to 2 bases, leaving 5 bases not matched to a gene. Full variable domain (rest looked up from reference TRBV18 and TRBJ2-5): NAGVMQNPRHLVRRRGQEARLRCSPMKGHSHVYWYRQLPEEGLKFMVYLQKENIIDESGMPKERFSAEFPKEGPSILRIQQVVRGDSAAYFCASSQTSGGAQETQYFGPGTRLLVL.

The chain uses TRBV18 and TRBJ1-1; TRBD1 aligns across 7 bases. V lost 4 bases, J lost 3 bases, and 5 bases stayed unmatched. Germline V gene sequence: CDR1 KGHSH, CDR2 LQKENI. This CDR3 is built from 14 residues. CDR3 DNA sequence: TGTGCCAGCTCACAACGACAGGGCGACACTGAAGCTTTCTTT. It is translated as CASSQRQGDTEAFF.

This chain connects TRBV19 to TRBJ1-5, with 9 bases identical to TRBD1. Per germline, CDR1 LNHDA and CDR2 SQIVND (reference sequence). This CDR3 comprises 16 residues. J gave up 3 bases and V 7 bases, and 10 bases lay outside the gene matches. The CDR3 is CASTPQQGAYNQPQHF. Written as DNA, the CDR3 is TGTGCCAGTACCCCCCAACAGGGGGCGTACAATCAGCCCCAGCATTTT.

This chain joins TRBV7-3 and TRBJ2-1, with D uncertain. Trimming pared 0 bases from V and 2 bases from J, leaving 8 bases between. The CDR3 is 15 residues long. Germline CDR1 is SGHTA and CDR2 is FQGTGA. CDR3 nucleotide sequence: TGTGCCAGCAGCTTAACCGGGTCTACCTACAATGAGCAGTTCTTC. This encodes CASSLTGSTYNEQFF.

This sequence joins TRBV4-2 and TRBJ1-3; possibly TRBD1 for D (5 bases). In germline, CDR1 is LGHNA, CDR2 YNFKEQ. The CDR3 loop spans 15 amino acids. The V end was cut by 1 base, the J end by 2 bases, with 9 bases between. The CDR3 spells CASSQVVRAGNTIYF. The CDR3 coding sequence is TGTGCCAGCAGCCAAGTCGTCAGGGCTGGAAACACCATATATTTT.

V usage is TRBV24-1 and J usage is TRBJ2-2; TRBD2 might be the D (5 bases). The CDR3 runs 13 residues. Germline CDR1 KGHDR, CDR2 SFDVKD. Trimming pared 7 bases from V and 5 bases from J, leaving 10 bases between. CDR3 loop: CATRTTGTGELFF. DNA for the CDR3: TGTGCCACCAGAACCACGGGAACCGGGGAGCTGTTTTTT.

This chain's CDR3 is CASSQAGTNNEQFF. The CDR3 DNA reads as TGTGCCAGCAGCCAGGCCGGGACAAACAATGAGCAGTTCTTC. V usage is TRBV4-2 and J usage is TRBJ2-1; D might be TRBD1 (6 bases). Germline CDR1 reads LGHNA; CDR2 reads YNFKEQ. V dropped 3 bases and J dropped 5 bases, with 11 bases sitting between them. The CDR3 covers 14 residues.

This chain connects TRBV11-2 to TRBJ2-4; 8 nucleotides agree with TRBD1. The CDR3 consists of 16 residues. The V segment lost 3 bases and the J segment 2 bases; nucleotides outside the gene matches: 6. Germline-derived CDR1 and CDR2 are SGHAT and FQNNGV. The CDR3 loop reads CASSFTGGASKNIQYF. Written as DNA, the CDR3 is TGTGCCAGCAGCTTTACAGGGGGTGCGTCCAAAAACATTCAGTACTTC.

The chain links TRBV20-1 to TRBJ1-1; TRBD1 might be the D (5 bases). Trimming cost V 3 bases and J 1 base, with 15 bases left between them. The CDR3 spans 15 residues. The germline V gene encodes CDR1 DFQATT and CDR2 SNEGSKA (reference sequence). CDR3 sequence: CSASPRQTTNTEAFF. DNA for the CDR3: TGCAGTGCTAGTCCGAGACAGACGACGAACACTGAAGCTTTCTTT.

This clone was seen only once. The chain uses TRBV27 and TRBJ2-1; a weak D match, TRBD1 (5 bases). Germline V gene sequence: CDR1 MNHEY, CDR2 SMNVEV (reference sequence). The germline V and J ends were trimmed by 3 bases and 10 bases, with 7 bases remaining between them. The CDR3 runs to 11 residues. CDR3 sequence: CASSFREEQFF. The CDR3 DNA reads as TGTGCCAGCAGTTTCAGGGAAGAGCAGTTCTTC.